This T cell receptor (beta chain) was recovered during a study of early T cells in non-severe SARS-CoV-2 infection (dated by TCRdb to about 2021). Background on the whole study: Because TCR sequencing was done on bulk RNA from unsorted whole blood, the alpha and beta chains could not be paired.

The CDR3 measures 11 amino acids from cysteine to phenylalanine. Just the 33-base CDR3 DNA is kept, in frame starting at base 1. CDR1 and CDR2 (MRHNA, SNTAGT) derive from the germline V gene. Library preparation employed 5' RACE. Sequencing used a NextSeq 500. Unique molecular identifiers were attached to individual cDNA molecules in the TCR library protocol so that sequencing error and PCR bias could be corrected. Both TCR alpha and beta chains were sequenced, and tight co-correlation was observed between alpha and beta sequence abundances in each sample. As for the authors' bioinformatics: V gene, J gene and CDR3 annotation of TCR sequences was performed with Decombinator V4. TCRs were defined as expanded if a significant change between any two time points was detected under a Poisson model with p below 0.0001. TCR abundances were normalised to the total number of TCRs sequenced in each sample and reported as counts per million. TRAV1-2 paired with TRAJ12, TRAJ20 or TRAJ33 defined MAIT TCRs, while TRAV10 paired with TRAJ18 defined iNKT TCRs. VDJdb, accessed 1 November 2021, was searched for CMV, EBV and SARS-CoV-2 annotated TCRs, excluding TCRs annotated for multiple antigens. TCRdb cleaned the public reads at Q25 with fastp, built clones with MiXCR and kept in-frame beta chains. Each entry is one CDR3 protein sequence, shown with its most common DNA and genes. In this record, the V and J calls reflect TCRdb's handling and not the investigators' own analysis. The sample includes approximately 65,000 distinct CDR3 sequences, with approximately 11% observed a single time. The ten top clones hold approximately 5.9% of the sample.

As for this clonotype: Its antigen is not yet known. The junction departs from the called germline gene at one end, perhaps through a read error.

Beyond this particular receptor, the publication reports: VDJdb matching was skewed toward anti-spike CD8 responses and likely underestimated virus-specific expansions by missing private and CD4 specificities.

The study was a case-control design nested within a healthcare worker cohort in London, UK, with weekly nasopharyngeal swab PCR tests and blood sampling. Between 23 and 31 March 2020, the week of the UK lockdown, healthcare workers were enrolled and then followed up weekly for as long as 16 weeks. This TCR was recovered from an adult who was a healthcare worker with PCR-confirmed SARS-CoV-2 infection or an uninfected control (not recorded which). The V gene is TRBV6-4 and the J gene is TRBJ2-7; TRBD2 fits 7 bases in the junction. The sample was whole blood. DNA sequence: TGTGCCAGCAGTAGAGCGGGACCGTGGTTTTTC. This yields the protein CASSRAGPWFF.